This TCR beta chain was captured in a study of T cell repertoires in cytomegalovirus infection. Study in general: Indicated by public TCR beta signatures were CMV infection and matching HLA type. Points from the study as a whole: HLA-C-restricted CMV-specific TCR beta clonotypes were dominant in the ex vivo response.

One entry per CDR3 protein results from TCRdb running MiXCR on the reads. The table shows around 750,000 distinct CDR3 sequences, with over 25% occurring only once. Comment on this clonotype: Its antigen is not identified.

Germline loops: CDR1 MGHRA, CDR2 YSYEKL. With 0 bases removed from V and 4 bases from J, the gap between germline ends came to 15 bases. The CDR3 consists of 16 residues. The chain recombines TRBV4-1 with TRBJ1-2; D remains ambiguous. Sequencing was performed on cultured CD8+ T cells from PBMCs, taken from culture after CMV antigen stimulation. The sequence derives from a human donor in good health (CMV status not recorded). Some clones in this sample may be carry-over from other donors' samples. The CDR3 DNA follows: TGCGCCAGCAGCCAAGATCTGGTGGAGGCAGGCTATGGCTACACCTTC. This gives the protein CASSQDLVEAGYGYTF.